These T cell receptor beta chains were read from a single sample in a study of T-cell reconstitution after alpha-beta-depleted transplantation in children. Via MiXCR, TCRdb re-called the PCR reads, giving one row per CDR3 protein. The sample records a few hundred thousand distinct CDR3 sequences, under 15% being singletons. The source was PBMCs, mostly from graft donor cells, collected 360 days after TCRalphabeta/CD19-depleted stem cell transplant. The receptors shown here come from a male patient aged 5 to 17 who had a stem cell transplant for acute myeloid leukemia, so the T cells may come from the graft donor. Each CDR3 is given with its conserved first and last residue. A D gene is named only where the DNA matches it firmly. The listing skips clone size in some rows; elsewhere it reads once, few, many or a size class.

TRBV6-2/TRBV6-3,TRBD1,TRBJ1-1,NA,CASSDGQDEAFF,TGTGCCAGCAGTGACGGACAGGATGAAGCTTTCTTT
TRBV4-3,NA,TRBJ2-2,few,CASSQGPVVTGELFF,TGCGCCAGCAGCCAAGGCCCTGTAGTCACCGGGGAGCTGTTTTTT
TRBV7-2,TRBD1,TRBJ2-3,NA,CASSHDTGTGGTDTQYF,TGTGCCAGCAGCCACGATACCGGGACAGGAGGCACAGATACGCAGTATTTT
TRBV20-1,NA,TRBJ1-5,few,CSAGLVGNQPQHF,TGCAGTGCTGGGTTAGTGGGTAATCAGCCCCAGCATTTT
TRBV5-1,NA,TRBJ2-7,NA,CASTEIPYEQYF,TGCGCCAGCACAGAAATACCCTACGAGCAGTACTTC
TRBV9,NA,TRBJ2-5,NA,CASSVTHTRGETQYF,TGTGCCAGCAGCGTAACCCACACTAGGGGAGAGACCCAGTACTTC
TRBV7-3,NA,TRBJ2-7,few,CASSFGARNEQYF,TGTGCCAGCAGCTTTGGCGCCCGTAACGAGCAGTACTTC
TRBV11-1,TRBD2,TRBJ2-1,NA,CASSLISAGVAPMYVNEQFF,TGTGCCAGCAGCCTAATTTCGGCGGGAGTTGCTCCTATGTACGTCAATGAGCAGTTCTTC
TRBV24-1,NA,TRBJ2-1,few,CATSEAYQNNEQFF,TGTGCCACCAGTGAAGCCTATCAAAACAATGAGCAGTTCTTC
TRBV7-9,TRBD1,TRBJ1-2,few,CASRLTGGDGYTF,TGTGCCAGCAGGCTAACAGGGGGAGATGGCTACACCTTC
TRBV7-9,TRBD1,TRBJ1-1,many,CASSLAMSGQGNTEAFF,TGTGCCAGCAGCTTAGCGATGTCGGGACAGGGGAACACTGAAGCTTTCTTT
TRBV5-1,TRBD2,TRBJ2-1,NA,CASSIFPPILAGDYNEQFF,TGCGCCAGCAGCATCTTCCCTCCCATACTAGCGGGAGACTACAATGAGCAGTTCTTC
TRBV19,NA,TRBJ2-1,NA,CASSNSGNEQFF,TGTGCCAGTAGTAATAGCGGAAATGAGCAGTTCTTC
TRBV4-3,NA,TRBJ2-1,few,CASSQEPGFSYNEQFF,TGCGCCAGCAGCCAAGAGCCGGGTTTCTCCTACAATGAGCAGTTCTTC
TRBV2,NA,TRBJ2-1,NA,CASRDTTGATYNEQFF,TGTGCCAGCAGGGATACGACAGGAGCTACCTACAATGAGCAGTTCTTC
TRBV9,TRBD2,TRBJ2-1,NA,CASSVWASGGDNEQFF,TGTGCCAGCAGCGTATGGGCTAGCGGGGGGGACAATGAGCAGTTCTTC
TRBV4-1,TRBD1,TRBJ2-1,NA,CASRNVARTGGNEQFF,TGCGCCAGCAGGAACGTGGCTAGGACAGGGGGGAATGAGCAGTTCTTC
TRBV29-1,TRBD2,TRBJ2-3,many,CSIIIGAGASTDTQYF,TGCAGTATTATAATCGGGGCGGGAGCTAGCACAGATACGCAGTATTTT
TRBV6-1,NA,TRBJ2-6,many,CATLGVSGANVLTF,TGTGCCACCCTTGGAGTATCTGGGGCCAACGTCCTGACTTTC
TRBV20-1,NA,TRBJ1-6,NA,CSAGRGRAYNSPLHF,TGCAGTGCCGGTCGGGGAAGGGCCTATAATTCACCCCTCCACTTT
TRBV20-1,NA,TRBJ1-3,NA,CSARATQGHSGNTIYF,TGCAGTGCTAGAGCCACGCAGGGCCACTCTGGAAACACCATATATTTT
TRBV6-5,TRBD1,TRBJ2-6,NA,CASSYSRTGNHVLTF,TGTGCCAGCAGTTACTCTCGGACAGGGAACCACGTCCTGACTTTC
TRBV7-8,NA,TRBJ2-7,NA,CASSPVSFPPYEQYF,TGTGCCAGCAGCCCGGTATCGTTCCCGCCCTACGAGCAGTACTTC
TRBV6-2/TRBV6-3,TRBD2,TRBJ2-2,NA,CAGRLAGNTGELFF,TGTGCCGGTCGACTAGCGGGAAACACCGGGGAGCTGTTTTTT
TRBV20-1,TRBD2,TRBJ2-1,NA,CSARVEAGGPYNEQFF,TGCAGTGCTAGAGTGGAAGCGGGAGGGCCCTACAATGAGCAGTTCTTC
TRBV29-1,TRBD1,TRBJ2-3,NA,CSVAGTGDYSTDTQYF,TGCAGCGTTGCTGGGACAGGGGACTATAGCACAGATACGCAGTATTTT
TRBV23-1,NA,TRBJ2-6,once,CASSQGPDSGANVLTF,TGCGCCAGCAGTCAGGGGCCGGACTCTGGGGCCAACGTCCTGACTTTC
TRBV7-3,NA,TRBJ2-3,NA,CASTIDGTSTDTQYF,TGTGCCAGCACCATCGACGGAACTAGCACAGATACGCAGTATTTT
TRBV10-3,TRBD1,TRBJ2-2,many,CAISDLVRGQHGELFF,TGTGCCATCAGTGATTTAGTGAGGGGGCAGCACGGGGAGCTGTTTTTT
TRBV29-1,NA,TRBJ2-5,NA,CSVAPGSGETQYF,TGCAGCGTTGCCCCGGGGTCCGGGGAGACCCAGTACTTC
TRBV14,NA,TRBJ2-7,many,CASSQVTYEQYF,TGTGCCAGCAGCCAAGTCACCTACGAGCAGTACTTC
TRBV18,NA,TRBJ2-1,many,CASSRPSLNEQFF,TGTGCCAGCTCACGGCCCAGCCTGAATGAGCAGTTCTTC
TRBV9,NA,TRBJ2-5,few,CASSVGGWLQETQYF,TGTGCCAGCAGCGTGGGTGGTTGGCTTCAAGAGACCCAGTACTTC
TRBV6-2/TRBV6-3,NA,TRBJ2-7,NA,CASSTSVGVNSYEQYF,TGTGCCAGCAGTACCTCAGTCGGGGTGAACTCCTACGAGCAGTACTTC
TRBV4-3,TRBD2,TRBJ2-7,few,CASSQPTSGTSGQYF,TGCGCCAGCAGCCAACCGACTAGCGGGACCTCCGGGCAGTACTTC
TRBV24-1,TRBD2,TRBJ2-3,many,CATSDWSAKTSGTDTQYF,TGTGCCACCAGTGACTGGAGCGCTAAAACTAGCGGCACAGATACGCAGTATTTT
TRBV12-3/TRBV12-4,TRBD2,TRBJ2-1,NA,CASSPGTSGSGYNEQFF,TGTGCCAGCAGCCCCGGGACTAGCGGGAGTGGATACAATGAGCAGTTCTTC
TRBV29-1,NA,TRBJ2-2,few,CSAWDGNTGELFF,TGCAGCGCCTGGGACGGAAACACCGGGGAGCTGTTTTTT
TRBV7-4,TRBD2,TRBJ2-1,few,CASSLVGRGLADNEQFF,TGTGCCAGCAGCTTAGTCGGTCGGGGACTAGCGGACAATGAGCAGTTCTTC
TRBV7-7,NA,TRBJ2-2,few,CASSFVPNTGELFF,TGTGCTAGCAGCTTCGTCCCAAACACCGGGGAGCTGTTTTTT
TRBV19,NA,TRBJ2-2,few,CASKAGQRNTGELFF,TGTGCCAGTAAAGCGGGACAGAGGAACACCGGGGAGCTGTTTTTT
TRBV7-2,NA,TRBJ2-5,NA,CASSFWKETQYF,TGTGCCAGCAGCTTTTGGAAAGAGACCCAGTACTTC
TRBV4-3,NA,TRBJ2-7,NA,CASSQDARAGWLEQYF,TGCGCCAGCAGCCAAGATGCCCGGGCAGGGTGGCTCGAGCAGTACTTC
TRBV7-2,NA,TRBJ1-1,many,CASCQGGVNTEAFF,TGTGCCAGCTGCCAAGGGGGAGTGAACACTGAAGCTTTCTTT
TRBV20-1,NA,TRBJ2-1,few,CSARDVLAGYSYNEQFF,TGCAGTGCTAGAGATGTACTGGCGGGGTACTCCTACAATGAGCAGTTCTTC
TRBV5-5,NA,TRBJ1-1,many,CASSPSTGSGGAFF,TGTGCCAGCAGCCCATCTACAGGGTCGGGCGGGGCTTTCTTT
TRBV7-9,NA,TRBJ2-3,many,CANTDTQYF,TGTGCCAACACAGATACGCAGTATTTT
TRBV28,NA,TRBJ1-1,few,CGFTEAFF,TGCGGTTTCACTGAAGCTTTCTTT
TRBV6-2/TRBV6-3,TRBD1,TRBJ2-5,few,CASTYGPGQSYF,TGTGCCAGCACTTACGGACCGGGACAGTCCTACTTC